These T cell receptor beta chains were read from a single sample in a study of blood T cell repertoires in COVID-19. Here immunoSEQ multiplex PCR was the method, and the copy in TCRdb shows in-frame clones only, minus some. The table records about 390,000 clones, 70% to 90% of them present only once. The sample consisted of peripheral blood. The receptors were sampled from a woman aged 60 to 75 with COVID-19, enrolled during active disease. Both conserved end residues are part of each CDR3. Fields, in order: V gene, D gene, J gene, clone size, CDR3 protein, CDR3 DNA. D genes are given only for firm matches. Where a row states a size, it is once, few, many or the class of an expanded clone; other rows omit it.

>TRBV11-2|NA|TRBJ1-2|NA
CASSPTRGTVYGYTF
TGTGCCAGCAGCCCAACCCGGGGGACGGTCTATGGCTACACCTTC
>TRBV7-6|NA|TRBJ1-1|NA
CASSGQGSAEAFF
TGTGCCAGCAGCGGGCAAGGATCCGCTGAAGCTTTCTTT
>TRBV7-3|NA|TRBJ1-1|NA
CASSSQGGVVTEAFF
TGTGCCAGCAGCTCACAGGGAGGGGTAGTCACTGAAGCTTTCTTT
>TRBV7-9|TRBD1|TRBJ2-7|NA
CASSPTQGQGAFYEQYF
TGTGCCAGCAGCCCCACCCAAGGACAGGGGGCATTCTACGAGCAGTACTTC
>TRBV6-1|NA|TRBJ1-1|NA
CASPPGGTALTEAFF
TGTGCCAGCCCCCCGGGGGGGACTGCCTTGACTGAAGCTTTCTTT
>TRBV2|NA|TRBJ1-6|NA
CASRNRDNYNSPLHF
TGTGCCAGCAGGAACCGGGACAACTATAATTCACCCCTCCACTTT
>TRBV5-4|TRBD2|TRBJ2-7|NA
CASSGSGGGSYEQYF
TGTGCCAGCAGCGGCAGCGGGGGGGGGTCCTACGAGCAGTACTTC
>TRBV19|NA|TRBJ2-1|NA
CASSMEGRWYNEQFF
TGTGCCAGTAGTATGGAGGGGCGGTGGTACAATGAGCAGTTCTTC
>TRBV19|TRBD2|TRBJ2-5|NA
CASRSRGGPETQYF
TGTGCCAGTAGGTCTCGGGGGGGCCCGGAGACCCAGTACTTC
>TRBV3-1/TRBV3-2|TRBD2|TRBJ2-3|NA
CASSPPRGRGGTDTQYF
TGTGCCAGCAGCCCCCCTCGAGGTAGGGGAGGGACAGATACGCAGTATTTT
>TRBV19|NA|TRBJ1-2|NA
CASSTPGGINYGYTF
TGTGCCAGTAGTACTCCCGGGGGTATTAACTATGGCTACACCTTC
>TRBV7-2|TRBD1|TRBJ1-1|few
CASSLPGQGVTEAFF
TGTGCCAGCAGCTTACCGGGACAGGGGGTCACTGAAGCTTTCTTT
>TRBV30|NA|TRBJ1-1|NA
CAWSPRDTEAFF
TGTGCCTGGAGCCCACGGGACACTGAAGCTTTCTTT
>TRBV3-1/TRBV3-2|TRBD1|TRBJ2-1|few
CASSFGTGGNEQFF
TGTGCCAGCAGCTTCGGGACAGGGGGCAATGAGCAGTTCTTC
>TRBV2|NA|TRBJ1-5|once
CASSLGGSWQPQHF
TGTGCCAGCAGCCTCGGGGGGTCATGGCAGCCCCAGCATTTT
>TRBV21-1|NA|TRBJ2-4|NA
CASSKGTGGKNIQYF
TGTGCCAGCAGCAAGGGGACAGGGGGAAAAAACATTCAGTACTTC
>TRBV9|TRBD2|TRBJ2-1|NA
CASSVDSGGVSSYNEQFF
TGTGCCAGCAGCGTAGATAGCGGGGGGGTAAGCTCCTACAATGAGCAGTTCTTC
>TRBV2|NA|TRBJ2-7|NA
CASTPRGFTYEQYF
TGTGCCAGCACCCCTAGGGGCTTCACCTACGAGCAGTACTTC
>TRBV19|NA|TRBJ1-6|NA
CASRFDGNLYNSPLHF
TGTGCCAGCAGATTTGACGGGAATCTTTATAATTCACCCCTCCACTTT
>TRBV4-2|TRBD1|TRBJ1-4|NA
CASSPTGGADEKLFF
TGTGCCAGCAGCCCGACAGGGGGCGCGGATGAAAAACTGTTTTTT
>TRBV14|NA|TRBJ1-4|once
CASSSHTGNDEKLFF
TGTGCCAGCAGCTCACACACAGGGAACGATGAAAAACTGTTTTTT
>TRBV6-2/TRBV6-3|NA|TRBJ2-1|NA
CASSYWAFTREQFF
TGTGCCAGCAGTTATTGGGCCTTTACCCGTGAGCAGTTCTTC
>TRBV15|NA|TRBJ2-7|few
CATSRNRGSYEQYF
TGTGCCACCAGCAGAAATCGGGGATCCTACGAGCAGTACTTC
>TRBV5-1|TRBD2|TRBJ2-5|NA
CASSLFGTSGKNQETQYF
TGCGCCAGCAGCTTGTTCGGGACTAGCGGAAAGAACCAAGAGACCCAGTACTTC
>TRBV5-1|TRBD2|TRBJ2-7|NA
CASSLELAGNYEQYF
TGCGCCAGCAGCTTGGAACTAGCGGGCAACTACGAGCAGTACTTC
>TRBV7-9|TRBD2|TRBJ2-1|NA
CASSLATSGGSRDEQFF
TGTGCCAGCAGCTTAGCGACTAGCGGGGGGTCCCGAGATGAGCAGTTCTTC
>TRBV5-1|TRBD1|TRBJ1-4|few
CASSLGQGALYEKLFF
TGCGCCAGCAGCTTAGGACAGGGGGCCCTCTATGAAAAACTGTTTTTT
>TRBV6-5|NA|TRBJ2-7|NA
CASSYPPTYEQYF
TGTGCCAGCAGTTACCCCCCTACCTACGAGCAGTACTTC
>TRBV12-3/TRBV12-4|NA|TRBJ1-2|NA
CASRGLFNYGYTF
TGTGCCAGCAGAGGACTGTTTAACTATGGCTACACCTTC
>TRBV10-3|TRBD2|TRBJ2-2|NA
CAISDGLVAGGNTGELFF
TGTGCCATCAGTGATGGTTTGGTAGCGGGGGGGAACACCGGGGAGCTGTTTTTT
>TRBV7-3|NA|TRBJ2-1|once
CASSWAGATYNEQFF
TGTGCCAGCAGCTGGGCGGGGGCTACGTACAATGAGCAGTTCTTC
>TRBV19|NA|TRBJ1-1|NA
CASKHQGLNTEAFF
TGTGCCAGTAAGCATCAGGGGCTGAACACTGAAGCTTTCTTT
>TRBV5-1|NA|TRBJ1-5|NA
CASSLGQNSNQPQHF
TGCGCCAGCAGCTTGGGGCAGAATAGCAATCAGCCCCAGCATTTT
>TRBV6-5|TRBD1|TRBJ1-1|once
CASRSRGRNTEAFF
TGTGCCAGCAGGTCCAGGGGGCGGAATACTGAAGCTTTCTTT
>TRBV30|NA|TRBJ2-2|NA
CAWSRSGANTGELFF
TGTGCCTGGAGTCGTAGCGGCGCGAACACCGGGGAGCTGTTTTTT
>TRBV7-7|NA|TRBJ1-1|NA
CASSKTRDTEAFF
TGTGCTAGCAGCAAGACCCGGGACACTGAAGCTTTCTTT
>TRBV3-1/TRBV3-2|TRBD2|TRBJ2-3|NA
CASKEAGGPSTDTQYF
TGTGCCAGCAAAGAAGCGGGGGGGCCTAGCACAGATACGCAGTATTTT